The 3 T cell receptor beta chains below all came from one sample that was sequenced in a study of T cells after yellow fever vaccination. In TCRdb, the 5' RACE reads were re-called with MiXCR into one record per CDR3 protein. Altogether some 600,000 distinct CDR3 sequences are present, about a sixth being singletons, with the ten largest covering 17%. The specimen comprised PBMCs, sampled 5 to 6 days after the first yellow fever vaccination. The receptors were sampled from a man aged 18 to 29 who received the YFV17D yellow fever vaccine.

This chain links TRBV20-1 with TRBJ2-1, with D possibly being TRBD2 (5 bases). Trimming pared 2 bases from V and 0 bases from J, leaving 8 bases between. Germline V gene sequence: CDR1 DFQATT, CDR2 SNEGSKA (reference sequence). The CDR3 runs to 14 residues. CDR3: CSARYGDSYNEQFF. The CDR3 DNA is TGCAGTGCTAGATACGGGGACTCCTACAATGAGCAGTTCTTC.

This clonotype was detected many times. The chain combines TRBV7-3 with TRBJ2-3, with 10 bases matching TRBD2. Germline CDR1 is SGHTA and CDR2 is FQGTGA. The J segment lost 3 bases and the V segment lost 6 bases, leaving 3 bases of the junction unmatched. This CDR3 has 14 residues. The CDR3 is CASRFSGGTDTQYF. The CDR3 DNA reads as TGTGCCAGCAGGTTTAGCGGGGGGACAGATACGCAGTATTTT.

This clonotype was counted a few times. The chain's CDR3 is CASSQVWAVSDTQYF. The CDR3 DNA is TGCGCCAGCAGCCAAGTCTGGGCTGTCTCAGATACGCAGTATTTT. The gene calls are TRBV4-3 and TRBJ2-3; D gene ambiguous. The CDR3 has 15 residues. Deletions cut 1 base from V and 4 bases from J, with 12 bases between. CDR1 is LGHNA and CDR2 is YSLEER in the germline V gene.